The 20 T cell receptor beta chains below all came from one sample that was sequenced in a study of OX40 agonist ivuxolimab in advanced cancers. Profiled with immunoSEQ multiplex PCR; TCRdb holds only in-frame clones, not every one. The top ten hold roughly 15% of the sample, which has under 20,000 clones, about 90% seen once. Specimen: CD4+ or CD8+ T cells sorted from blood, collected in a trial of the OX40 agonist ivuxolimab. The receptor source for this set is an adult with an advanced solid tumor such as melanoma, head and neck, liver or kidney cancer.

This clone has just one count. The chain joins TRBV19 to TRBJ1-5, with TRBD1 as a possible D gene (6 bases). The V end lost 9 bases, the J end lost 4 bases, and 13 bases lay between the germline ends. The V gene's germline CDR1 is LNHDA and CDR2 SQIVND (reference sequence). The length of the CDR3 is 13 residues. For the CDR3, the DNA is TGTGCCAGCGGGACACTCGATAATCAGCCCCAGCATTTT. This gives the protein CASGTLDNQPQHF. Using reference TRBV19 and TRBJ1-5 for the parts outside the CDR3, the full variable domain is DGGITQSPKYLFRKEGQNVTLSCEQNLNHDAMYWYRQDPGQGLRLIYYSQIVNDFQKGDIAEGYSVSREKKESFPLTVTSAQKNPTAFYLCASGTLDNQPQHFGDGTRLSIL.

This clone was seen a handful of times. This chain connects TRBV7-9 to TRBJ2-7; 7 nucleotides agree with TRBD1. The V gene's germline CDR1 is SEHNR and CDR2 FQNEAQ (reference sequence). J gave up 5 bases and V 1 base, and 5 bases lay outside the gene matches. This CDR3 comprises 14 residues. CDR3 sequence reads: CASSLGATGHEQYF. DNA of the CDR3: TGTGCCAGCAGCTTAGGGGCGACAGGGCACGAGCAGTACTTC.

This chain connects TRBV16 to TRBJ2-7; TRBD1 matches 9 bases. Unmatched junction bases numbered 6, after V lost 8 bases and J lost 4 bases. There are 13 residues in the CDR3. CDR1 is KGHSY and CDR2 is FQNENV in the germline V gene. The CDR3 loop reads CASGQGSSYEQYF. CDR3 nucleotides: TGTGCCAGCGGACAGGGGTCATCTTACGAGCAGTACTTC.

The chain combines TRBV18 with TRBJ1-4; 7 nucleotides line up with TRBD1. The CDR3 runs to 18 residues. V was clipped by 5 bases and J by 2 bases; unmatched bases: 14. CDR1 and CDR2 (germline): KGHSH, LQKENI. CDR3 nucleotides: TGTGCCAGCTCATCCAGGACAGGAGGAGGACATACTAATGAAAAACTGTTTTTT. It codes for CASSSRTGGGHTNEKLFF. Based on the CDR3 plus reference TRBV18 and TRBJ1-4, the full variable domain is NAGVMQNPRHLVRRRGQEARLRCSPMKGHSHVYWYRQLPEEGLKFMVYLQKENIIDESGMPKERFSAEFPKEGPSILRIQQVVRGDSAAYFCASSSRTGGGHTNEKLFFGSGTQLSVL.

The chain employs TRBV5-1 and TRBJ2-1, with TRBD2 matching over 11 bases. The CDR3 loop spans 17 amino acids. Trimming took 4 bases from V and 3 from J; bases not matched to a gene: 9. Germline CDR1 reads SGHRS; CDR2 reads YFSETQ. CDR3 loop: CASSRSRTSGLYNEQFF. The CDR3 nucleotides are TGCGCCAGCAGCCGCTCTCGGACTAGCGGGCTCTACAATGAGCAGTTCTTC.

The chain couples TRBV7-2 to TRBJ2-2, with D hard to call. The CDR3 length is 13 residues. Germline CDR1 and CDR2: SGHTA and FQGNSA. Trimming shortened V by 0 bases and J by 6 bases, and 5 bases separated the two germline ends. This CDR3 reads CASSLAHAGELFF. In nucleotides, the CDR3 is TGTGCCAGCAGCTTAGCGCACGCCGGGGAGCTGTTTTTT.

Here the CDR3 reads CASSRSHRVVNEKLFF. Here the CDR3 DNA reads TGCGCCAGCAGCCGGAGCCACAGGGTAGTAAATGAAAAACTGTTTTTT. The chain couples TRBV4-3 to TRBJ1-4; the D gene is possibly TRBD1 (6 bases). Per the germline V gene, CDR1 is LGHNA and CDR2 is YSLEER. V lost 4 bases and J lost 5, with 17 bases in between. CDR3 length equals 16 residues.

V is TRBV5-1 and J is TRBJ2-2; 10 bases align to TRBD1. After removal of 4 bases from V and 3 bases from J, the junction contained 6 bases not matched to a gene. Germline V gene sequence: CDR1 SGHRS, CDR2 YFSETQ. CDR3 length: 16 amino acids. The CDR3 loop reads CASSRGGTGDTGELFF. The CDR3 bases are TGCGCCAGCAGCCGGGGAGGGACAGGGGACACCGGGGAGCTGTTTTTT.

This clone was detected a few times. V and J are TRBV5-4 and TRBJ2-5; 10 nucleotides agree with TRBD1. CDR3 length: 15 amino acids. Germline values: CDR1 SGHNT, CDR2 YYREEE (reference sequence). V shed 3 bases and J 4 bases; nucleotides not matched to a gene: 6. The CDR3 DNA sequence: TGTGCCAGCAGCTCCGGGACAGGGGTTCGAGAGACCCAGTACTTC. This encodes CASSSGTGVRETQYF. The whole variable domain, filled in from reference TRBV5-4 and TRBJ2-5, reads ETGVTQSPTHLIKTRGQQVTLRCSSQSGHNTVSWYQQALGQGPQFIFQYYREEENGRGNFPPRFSGLQFPNYSSELNVNALELDDSALYLCASSSGTGVRETQYFGPGTRLLVL.

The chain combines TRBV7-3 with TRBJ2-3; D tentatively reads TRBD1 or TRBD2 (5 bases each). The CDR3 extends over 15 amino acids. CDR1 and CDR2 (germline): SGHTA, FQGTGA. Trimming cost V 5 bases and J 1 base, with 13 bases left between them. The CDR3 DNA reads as TGTGCCAGCAGCCGGACGCGAGGGGGCACAGATACGCAGTATTTT. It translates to CASSRTRGGTDTQYF.

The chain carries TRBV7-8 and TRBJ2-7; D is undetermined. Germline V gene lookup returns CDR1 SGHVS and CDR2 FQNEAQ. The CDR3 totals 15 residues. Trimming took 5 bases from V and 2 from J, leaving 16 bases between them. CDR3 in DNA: TGTGCCAGCAGCCTTTCGGATGATAGTGCCTACGAGCAGTACTTC. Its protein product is CASSLSDDSAYEQYF.

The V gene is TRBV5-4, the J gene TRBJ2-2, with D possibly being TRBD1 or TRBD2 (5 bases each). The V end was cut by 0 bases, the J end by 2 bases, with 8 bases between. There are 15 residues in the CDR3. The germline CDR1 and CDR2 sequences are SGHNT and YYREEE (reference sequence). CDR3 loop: CASSLGGTNTGELFF. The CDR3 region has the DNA TGTGCCAGCAGCTTGGGAGGGACCAACACCGGGGAGCTGTTTTTT.

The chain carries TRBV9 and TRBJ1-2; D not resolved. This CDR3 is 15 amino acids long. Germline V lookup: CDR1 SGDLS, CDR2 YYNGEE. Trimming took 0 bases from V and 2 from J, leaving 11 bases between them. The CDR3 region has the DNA TGTGCCAGCAGCGTAGTCGAAGGGAAAAACTATGGCTACACCTTC. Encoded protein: CASSVVEGKNYGYTF.

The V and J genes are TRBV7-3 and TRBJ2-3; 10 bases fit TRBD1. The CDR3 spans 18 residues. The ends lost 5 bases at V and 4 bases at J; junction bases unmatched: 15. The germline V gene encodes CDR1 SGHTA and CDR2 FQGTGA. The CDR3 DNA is TGTGCCAGCAGCCCTCGACAGGGGGCGGATGTGGCCGCAGATACGCAGTATTTT. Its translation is CASSPRQGADVAADTQYF.

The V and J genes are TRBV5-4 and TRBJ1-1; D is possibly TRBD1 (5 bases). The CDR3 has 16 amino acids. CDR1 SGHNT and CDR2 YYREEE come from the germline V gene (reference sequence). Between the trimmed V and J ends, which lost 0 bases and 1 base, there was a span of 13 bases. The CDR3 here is CASSLGGARPNTEAFF. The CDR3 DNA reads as TGTGCCAGCAGCTTGGGAGGGGCGAGACCGAACACTGAAGCTTTCTTT.

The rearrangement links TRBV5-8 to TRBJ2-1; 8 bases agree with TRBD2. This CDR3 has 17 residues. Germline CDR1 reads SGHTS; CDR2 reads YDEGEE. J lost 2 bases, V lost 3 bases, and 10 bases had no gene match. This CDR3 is CASSSTGTSKPYNEQFF. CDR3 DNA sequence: TGTGCCAGCAGCTCCACCGGGACTAGTAAGCCCTACAATGAGCAGTTCTTC.

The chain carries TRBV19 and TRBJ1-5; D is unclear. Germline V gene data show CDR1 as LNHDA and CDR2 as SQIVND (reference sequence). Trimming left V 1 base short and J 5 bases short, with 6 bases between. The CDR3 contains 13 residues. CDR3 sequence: CASSIGGDQPQHF. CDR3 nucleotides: TGTGCCAGTAGTATAGGTGGGGATCAGCCCCAGCATTTT.

CDR3 loop: CAWSVSGRDTGELFF. The CDR3, as DNA: TGTGCCTGGAGTGTAAGCGGGAGGGACACCGGGGAGCTGTTTTTT. This sequence joins TRBV30 and TRBJ2-2; TRBD2 aligns across 10 bases. V dropped 0 bases and J dropped 3; count of bases not matched to a gene: 1. Germline values: CDR1 GTSNPN, CDR2 SVGIG (reference sequence). The CDR3 consists of 15 residues. Combining the CDR3 with reference TRBV30 and TRBJ2-2 gives the whole variable domain SQTIHQWPATLVQPVGSPLSLECTVEGTSNPNLYWYRQAAGRGLQLLFYSVGIGQISSEVPQNLSASRPQDRQFILSSKKLLLSDSGFYLCAWSVSGRDTGELFFGEGSRLTVL.

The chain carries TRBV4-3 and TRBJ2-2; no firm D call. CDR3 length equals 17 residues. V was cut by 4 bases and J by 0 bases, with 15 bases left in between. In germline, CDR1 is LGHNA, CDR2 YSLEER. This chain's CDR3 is CASSLATRAANTGELFF. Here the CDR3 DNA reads TGCGCCAGCAGCCTCGCCACACGGGCAGCGAACACCGGGGAGCTGTTTTTT.

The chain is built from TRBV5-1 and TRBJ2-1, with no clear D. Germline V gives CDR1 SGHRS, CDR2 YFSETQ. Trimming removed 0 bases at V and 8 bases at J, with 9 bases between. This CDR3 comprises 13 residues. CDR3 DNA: TGCGCCAGCAGCTTGGCCCCGGAGCATGAGCAGTTCTTC. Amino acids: CASSLAPEHEQFF.